A selection of T cell receptor beta chains follows, all from one sample in a study of T cell responses to AZD1222 COVID-19 vaccine. Data came from immunoSEQ multiplex PCR; TCRdb stores just in-frame clones and leaves some out. The table lists 100,000 to 150,000 clones, approximately 91% of them singletons. The sample was peripheral blood, taken 28 days after the second AZD1222 dose. Source of these receptors: an adult who received the AZD1222 COVID-19 vaccine. Each CDR3 is given with its conserved first and last residue. A D gene is named only where the DNA matches it firmly. Clone size is shown for a subset of rows, as once, few, many or a class of expanded clone.

TRBV6-5	-	-	TRBJ1-6	TGTGCCAGTCTCCGGAGCGGTCAGGGATGGTCACCCCTCCACTTT	CASLRSGQGWSPLHF
TRBV18	-	-	TRBJ1-1	TGTGCCAGCTCACAACCTCAGGGTGACACTGAAGCTTTCTTT	CASSQPQGDTEAFF
TRBV6-2/TRBV6-3	TRBD1	-	TRBJ2-3	TGTGCCAGCAGCCCTTGGGACAGGGGAAATCAAGATACGCAGTATTTT	CASSPWDRGNQDTQYF
TRBV15	-	once	TRBJ1-2	TGTGCCACCAGCAGAGATACCGTAGGACGGCTTCTTGGCTACACCTTC	CATSRDTVGRLLGYTF
TRBV7-8	-	-	TRBJ2-3	TGTGCCAGCAGCTTACGGGACCCCCCGGGAGATACGCAGTATTTT	CASSLRDPPGDTQYF
TRBV7-9	-	-	TRBJ2-5	TGTGCCAGCAGCTTAGGCTTAGCCTGGGAGACCCAGTACTTC	CASSLGLAWETQYF
TRBV18	-	-	TRBJ2-5	TGTGCCAGCTCACCACCGCCGGGTGGAGAGACCCAGTACTTC	CASSPPPGGETQYF
TRBV25-1	-	-	TRBJ1-3	TGTGCCAGCAGTGAGGCCGGACAATTGTTCTCTGGAAACACCATATATTTT	CASSEAGQLFSGNTIYF
TRBV4-1	-	-	TRBJ2-5	TGCGCCAGCAGCCAATGGCGGGGAGAGACCCAGTACTTC	CASSQWRGETQYF
TRBV6-5	-	-	TRBJ1-3	TGTGCCAGCACCCGCACGGCATTCTCTGGAAACACCATATATTTT	CASTRTAFSGNTIYF
TRBV30	TRBD1	-	TRBJ1-5	TGTGCCTGGAGTAAGGGACAGGGGAGCCGAACGCCCCAGCATTTT	CAWSKGQGSRTPQHF
TRBV19	TRBD1	-	TRBJ1-5	TGTGCCAGTAGCCTTGGGGTAGGGGGCGGTGATCAGCCCCAGCATTTT	CASSLGVGGGDQPQHF
TRBV6-2/TRBV6-3	TRBD1	-	TRBJ1-6	TGTGCCAGCAGTTGGACAGGGTTGGATTCACCCCTCCACTTT	CASSWTGLDSPLHF
TRBV5-4	-	-	TRBJ1-2	TGTGCCAGCAGCCCCCCGGGAGCTAACTATGGCTACACCTTC	CASSPPGANYGYTF
TRBV5-4	TRBD1	-	TRBJ2-2	TGTGCCAGCAGCTGGGACAGCAACACCGGGGAGCTGTTTTTT	CASSWDSNTGELFF
TRBV7-3	TRBD2	-	TRBJ2-2	TGTGCCAGCAGCCCACCGTGGGGGAGGGGAACCGGGGAGCTGTTTTTT	CASSPPWGRGTGELFF
TRBV5-6	-	medium-sized	TRBJ2-7	TGTGCCAGCAGCCATAGGATGGGGTACTACGAGCAGTACTTC	CASSHRMGYYEQYF
TRBV5-1	TRBD1	-	TRBJ1-2	TGCGCCAGCAGCTTGGACAGGGGGCAAGATGGCTACACCTTC	CASSLDRGQDGYTF
TRBV6-5	-	once	TRBJ2-5	TGTGCCACCGCCCTGAACAGACAAGAGACCCAGTACTTC	CATALNRQETQYF
TRBV10-3	-	-	TRBJ1-1	TGTGCCATCGGCCAGAACGCCCAGACTGAAGCTTTCTTT	CAIGQNAQTEAFF
TRBV7-2	-	-	TRBJ1-1	TGTGCCAGCAGCTTAGTGGGGGGCGAGGAGACTGAAGCTTTCTTT	CASSLVGGEETEAFF
TRBV7-8	-	-	TRBJ2-3	TGTGCCAGCAGCCAGGGGACCATCTCTGACACAGATACGCAGTATTTT	CASSQGTISDTDTQYF
TRBV7-9	TRBD1	once	TRBJ1-6	TGTGCCAGCAGCCTAACGGGACAGGGCGGGTCACCCCTCCACTTT	CASSLTGQGGSPLHF
TRBV5-8	TRBD2	once	TRBJ2-3	TGTGCCAGCAGCTTGTTAGTTGGGACTAGCGGGAGCGCGACAGATACGCAGTATTTT	CASSLLVGTSGSATDTQYF
TRBV19	TRBD2	-	TRBJ2-3	TGTGCCAGTCACGGGACTAGTCAGGGTTGGGCAGATACGCAGTATTTT	CASHGTSQGWADTQYF
TRBV5-1	TRBD2	-	TRBJ2-1	TGCGCCACTTCGACTAGCGGGGACTCCTACAATGAGCAGTTCTTC	CATSTSGDSYNEQFF
TRBV6-5	-	-	TRBJ2-7	TGTGCCAGCAGTTACGAGGGTCCACTTACCTACGAGCAGTACTTC	CASSYEGPLTYEQYF
TRBV18	-	-	TRBJ1-1	TGTGCCAGCTCACCCGAGACAGCGGTTCGTGAGGCTTTCTTT	CASSPETAVREAFF
TRBV2	-	-	TRBJ1-5	TGTGCCAGCCTCACGGATGGCAATCAGCCCCAGCATTTT	CASLTDGNQPQHF
TRBV30	-	-	TRBJ1-1	TGTGCCTGTCAAGCGGGGCAGTTTACTGAAGCTTTCTTT	CACQAGQFTEAFF
TRBV10-3	TRBD1	-	TRBJ2-2	TGTGCCATCAGTGACATGAGGGGGACAGGGGGCGGATGGAACACCGGGGAGCTGTTTTTT	CAISDMRGTGGGWNTGELFF
TRBV19	-	-	TRBJ1-5	TGTGCCAGTAGTCTTGACAATAGCAATCAGCCCCAGCATTTT	CASSLDNSNQPQHF
TRBV7-3	-	-	TRBJ1-5	TGTGCCAGCAGCTTAATTCCCGGAGATAGAACCCAGCATTTT	CASSLIPGDRTQHF
TRBV6-5	TRBD1	-	TRBJ2-7	TGTGCCAGCAGCACGGGACAGACTCCTACGATGCAGTACTTC	CASSTGQTPTMQYF
TRBV6-5	-	-	TRBJ1-1	TGTGCCAGCAGTTCCCTCGACAGGAACACTGAAGCTTTCTTT	CASSSLDRNTEAFF
TRBV6-6	TRBD1	-	TRBJ1-2	TGTGCCAGCGTTATAACCGGGGACAGGGGAAAGGGCTACACCTTC	CASVITGDRGKGYTF
TRBV5-1	-	-	TRBJ2-5	TGCGCCAGCAGTTCCAATGACCCAAGAGAGGAGACCCAGTACTTC	CASSSNDPREETQYF
TRBV14	-	-	TRBJ1-1	TGTGCCAGCAGCCAAGACCCAGGCGTCCGCTCTGAAGAGGCTTTCTTT	CASSQDPGVRSEEAFF
TRBV7-9	-	-	TRBJ1-1	TGTGCCAGCAGCTTAGATCAGCTGAACACTGAAGCTTTCTTT	CASSLDQLNTEAFF
TRBV7-9	-	-	TRBJ1-6	TGTGCCAGCAGCCACGGACAGATCAATTCACCCCTCCACTTT	CASSHGQINSPLHF
TRBV6-2/TRBV6-3	-	-	TRBJ1-1	TGTGCCAGCAGTACCCCCAGGGAAGCGAACACTGAAGCTTTCTTT	CASSTPREANTEAFF
TRBV11-2	TRBD2	-	TRBJ2-3	TGTGCCAGCAGCACCCGACTAGCTGCTAGCACAGATACGCAGTATTTT	CASSTRLAASTDTQYF
TRBV20-1	-	-	TRBJ1-2	TGCAGTGCTCAGGACGGAGATGGCTACACCTTC	CSAQDGDGYTF
TRBV6-1	-	-	TRBJ1-2	TGTGCCAGCAGTGAATGGAGTTGGGTTGGCGTTTCTAACTATGGCTACACCTTC	CASSEWSWVGVSNYGYTF
TRBV6-5	TRBD2	-	TRBJ2-7	TGTGCCAGCATCCCGGGAGGGCGAGGCGAGCAGTACTTC	CASIPGGRGEQYF
TRBV7-2	-	few	TRBJ2-3	TGTGCCAGCAGCTTATTTGCACGCATAGATACGCAGTATTTT	CASSLFARIDTQYF
TRBV19	-	-	TRBJ2-7	TGTGCCAGTAGTATAGATTTCCAGGGGCTCACCTACGAGCAGTACTTC	CASSIDFQGLTYEQYF
TRBV3-1/TRBV3-2	-	-	TRBJ1-2	TGTGCCAGCAGCCCCTGGGGTACAGACTATGGCTACACCTTC	CASSPWGTDYGYTF
TRBV6-5	-	-	TRBJ1-3	TGTGCCAGCAGTTACGGGACACACTCTGGAAACACCATATATTTT	CASSYGTHSGNTIYF
TRBV7-8	TRBD2	once	TRBJ2-4	TGTGCCAGCAGCTTAGGCGTGACTAGCGGGTTTGTAGCCAAAAACATTCAGTACTTC	CASSLGVTSGFVAKNIQYF
TRBV2	-	-	TRBJ1-1	TGTGCCAGCAGTTCGGGTCGAACTGAAGCTTTCTTT	CASSSGRTEAFF
TRBV7-7	TRBD1	-	TRBJ2-1	TGTGCTAGCAGCTTTGGGACAGGGTTAAACAATGAGCAGTTCTTC	CASSFGTGLNNEQFF
TRBV2	-	-	TRBJ2-5	TGTGCCAGCAGTGATAGTGGGGGTTGGACCCAGTACTTC	CASSDSGGWTQYF
TRBV6-1	TRBD1	once	TRBJ2-1	TGTGCCAGCAGTAGCACAGGGGGCGGAAGGCAGTTCTTC	CASSSTGGGRQFF
TRBV5-1	TRBD2	-	TRBJ2-1	TGCGCCAGCAGACCGAGCGGGGGGTATGAGCAGTTCTTC	CASRPSGGYEQFF